The rows below give T cell receptor beta chains drawn from one sample of a study of OX40 agonist ivuxolimab in advanced cancers. The data were produced by immunoSEQ multiplex PCR, yet TCRdb's version contains in-frame clones alone and is incomplete. The sample shows fewer than 85,000 clones, 90% of them seen only once. The sample here was CD4+ or CD8+ T cells sorted from blood, taken in a trial of the OX40 agonist ivuxolimab. The receptors stem from an adult with an advanced solid tumor such as melanoma, head and neck, liver or kidney cancer. CDR3s include the opening cysteine and the closing phenylalanine or tryptophan. Each record gives: J gene, V gene, clone size, CDR3 length, D gene, CDR3 DNA, CDR3 protein. The D gene is left open where the match is weak. For some rows the clone size is stated as once, few or many, or as a class when expanded; others skip it.

>TRBJ2-3|TRBV2|NA|13|NA
TGTGCCACCCGGAGGGCAACGACAGATACGCAGTATTTT
CATRRATTDTQYF
>TRBJ2-3|TRBV27|NA|18|TRBD2
TGTGCCAGCAGTTTATCCCCGGGACTAGCGGGAGTTGGAGATACGCAGTATTTT
CASSLSPGLAGVGDTQYF
>TRBJ2-3|TRBV7-8|NA|13|TRBD2
TGTGCCAGCAGAGAGCGGGGGCAAGATACGCAGTATTTT
CASRERGQDTQYF
>TRBJ2-5|TRBV7-9|NA|14|NA
TGTGCCAGCAGCTTAGCCGGGGGCGGTGAGACCCAGTACTTC
CASSLAGGGETQYF
>TRBJ2-3|TRBV9|NA|13|NA
TGTGCCAGCAGCGAGGCCCCCACTCATACGCAGTATTTT
CASSEAPTHTQYF
>TRBJ1-3|TRBV25-1|few|11|NA
TGTGCCAGCTCCGTTGGAAACACCATATATTTT
CASSVGNTIYF
>TRBJ1-2|TRBV9|NA|14|TRBD1
TGTGCCAGCAGTGATACAGGGGATAACTATGGCTACACCTTC
CASSDTGDNYGYTF
>TRBJ2-1|TRBV10-1|NA|15|TRBD2
TGCGCCAGCAGTGGACTAGCGGGAGTACGAAATGAGCAGTTCTTC
CASSGLAGVRNEQFF
>TRBJ1-1|TRBV6-6|NA|12|NA
TGTGCCAGCAGTTACGGTTACGCTGAAGCTTTCTTT
CASSYGYAEAFF
>TRBJ2-1|TRBV13|once|17|NA
TGTGCCAGCAGCTTACAACTCCAGGCGGGCTCCTACAATGAGCAGTTCTTC
CASSLQLQAGSYNEQFF
>TRBJ2-2|TRBV19|NA|14|NA
TGTGCCAGTAAGATAAAACTAGAGACCGGGGAGCTGTTTTTT
CASKIKLETGELFF
>TRBJ2-2|TRBV7-3|NA|15|TRBD1
TGTGCCAGCAGCTTGGAGACAGGGGTTACCGGGGAGCTGTTTTTT
CASSLETGVTGELFF
>TRBJ2-4|TRBV27|NA|13|NA
TGTGCCAGCAGCACGGGACCCCCTAACATTCAGTACTTC
CASSTGPPNIQYF
>TRBJ1-2|TRBV30|NA|13|TRBD1
TGTGCCTGGTCGGACAGGGGAAACTATGGCTACACCTTC
CAWSDRGNYGYTF
>TRBJ2-3|TRBV6-6|NA|14|NA
TGTGCCAGCAGTTACAGCGACAGCACAGATACGCAGTATTTT
CASSYSDSTDTQYF
>TRBJ1-5|TRBV5-6|NA|12|NA
TGTGCCAGCAGCTTGTTTGGTCAGCCCCAGCATTTT
CASSLFGQPQHF
>TRBJ1-1|TRBV9|NA|15|NA
TGTGCCAGCAGCTCAAGGGCAGGTTCGAACACTGAAGCTTTCTTT
CASSSRAGSNTEAFF
>TRBJ2-2|TRBV7-2|NA|16|TRBD2
TGTGCCAGCAGTCTAGGACTAGCGGGGAACACCGGGGAGCTGTTTTTT
CASSLGLAGNTGELFF
>TRBJ2-7|TRBV28|NA|14|TRBD1
TGTGCCAGCAGACGTGGGGACAGGGACCGCGAGCAGTACTTC
CASRRGDRDREQYF
>TRBJ1-1|TRBV6-4|few|14|NA
TGTGCCAGCAGCCGGGACGGAGGGGAAACTGAAGCTTTCTTT
CASSRDGGETEAFF
>TRBJ2-1|TRBV29-1|NA|15|TRBD1
TGCAGCGTTGAAGTCCGGGACAGGGGGCTCAATGAGCAGTTCTTC
CSVEVRDRGLNEQFF
>TRBJ1-4|TRBV19|NA|13|NA
TGTGCCAGTACGTATGCGGGGAATGAAAAACTGTTTTTT
CASTYAGNEKLFF
>TRBJ2-1|TRBV6-6|NA|14|TRBD2
TGTGCCAGCTTCCCCGGACTAGCGGGAAATGAGCAGTTCTTC
CASFPGLAGNEQFF
>TRBJ1-3|TRBV11-2|NA|13|NA
TGTGCCAGCAGCTTAGGCGGGGGAAACACCATATATTTT
CASSLGGGNTIYF
>TRBJ1-4|TRBV2|NA|13|TRBD1
TGTGCCAGCAGTGGGGACAGAGTTGAAAAACTGTTTTTT
CASSGDRVEKLFF
>TRBJ2-3|TRBV7-3|NA|21|TRBD2
TGTGCCAGCAGCCCGCGCTCCACGGGAGCGGGAGGAAAGGTGGGCACAGATACGCAGTATTTT
CASSPRSTGAGGKVGTDTQYF
>TRBJ2-7|TRBV12-5|NA|22|TRBD2
TGTGCTAGTGGTTTGGTACTTCCGCGCTGGACTAGCGGGAGTATTAGGGCCTACGAGCAGTACTTC
CASGLVLPRWTSGSIRAYEQYF
>TRBJ2-1|TRBV7-2|NA|18|TRBD2
TGTGCCAGCAGCCTTAGTAGTAGACTAGCGGGAGGTGTGGATGAGCAGTTCTTC
CASSLSSRLAGGVDEQFF
>TRBJ2-1|TRBV9|NA|16|TRBD2
TGTGCCAGCAGCGCGCATCTAGCGGCCTCCTACAATGAGCAGTTCTTC
CASSAHLAASYNEQFF
>TRBJ2-1|TRBV11-2|NA|16|TRBD2
TGTGCCAGCAGCCTTGGCGATAGCGGGAAGTACAATGAGCAGTTCTTC
CASSLGDSGKYNEQFF
>TRBJ2-3|TRBV5-1|NA|18|TRBD2
TGCGCCAGCAGCTTGAAAGTTTCTAGCGGCGGGAATGCAGATACGCAGTATTTT
CASSLKVSSGGNADTQYF
>TRBJ2-5|TRBV19|NA|13|NA
TGTGCCAGTAGTATCGGTGGGGGTGAGACCCAGTACTTC
CASSIGGGETQYF
>TRBJ2-5|TRBV11-3|NA|15|TRBD1
TGTGCCAGCAGCTCTTACAGGGGTTTAGGGGAGACCCAGTACTTC
CASSSYRGLGETQYF
>TRBJ2-2|TRBV29-1|NA|14|NA
TGCAGCGTTCGGTTTTGGGGGAACACCGGGGAGCTGTTTTTT
CSVRFWGNTGELFF
>TRBJ2-5|TRBV11-2|NA|14|TRBD1
TGTGCCAGCAGCCCGGGACAGTTCCAAGAGACCCAGTACTTC
CASSPGQFQETQYF
>TRBJ1-5|TRBV5-5|few|13|NA
TGTGCCAGCAGCGCAATGGCTGGACGCCCGGCGCATTTT
CASSAMAGRPAHF
>TRBJ1-1|TRBV6-5|NA|15|NA
TGTGCCAGCAGGGGACCTGGGCAGGCTAACACTGAAGCTTTCTTT
CASRGPGQANTEAFF
>TRBJ2-4|TRBV7-9|NA|13|NA
TGTGCCAGCAGCTCTAGGGGGTATAACATTCAGTACTTC
CASSSRGYNIQYF
>TRBJ2-2|TRBV4-3|NA|15|TRBD2
TGCGCCAGCAGCCGTGGGAGGGCCGAGGGCGGGGAGCTGTTTTTT
CASSRGRAEGGELFF
>TRBJ1-2|TRBV18|NA|14|NA
TGTGCCAGCTCACCATATGTACCGAGCTATGGCTACACCTTC
CASSPYVPSYGYTF
>TRBJ2-3|TRBV18|NA|15|NA
TGTGCCAGCTCATCGACGCCGCAGGGCACAGATACGCAGTATTTT
CASSSTPQGTDTQYF
>TRBJ1-1|TRBV5-6|few|13|NA
TGTGCCAGCAATTACAGGGAAAACACTGAAGCTTTCTTT
CASNYRENTEAFF
>TRBJ1-1|TRBV5-1|NA|14|NA
TGCGCCAGCAGCTCAGGGCCGGCGGGAGGAGAAGCTTTCTTT
CASSSGPAGGEAFF
>TRBJ2-2|TRBV5-1|NA|17|TRBD2
TGCGCCAGCAGCTTGGAGGGACTAGCGGTTTATAATGGGGAGCTGTTTTTT
CASSLEGLAVYNGELFF
>TRBJ2-1|TRBV4-2|NA|16|NA
TGTGCCAGCAGCCAAGCGACAACACGCTCCTACAATGAGCAGTTCTTC
CASSQATTRSYNEQFF
>TRBJ2-1|TRBV7-3|NA|15|NA
TGTGCCAGCAGCTCCGCGAGGTCGTCCTACAATGAGCAGTTCTTC
CASSSARSSYNEQFF
>TRBJ2-1|TRBV9|NA|15|NA
TGTGCCAGCAGCCCGAGCGGGCCCTCCTACAATGAGCAGTTCTTC
CASSPSGPSYNEQFF
>TRBJ2-2|TRBV28|NA|18|TRBD2
TGTGCCAGCAAAACTTGGACTAGCGGGGCTTCGAACACCGGGGAGCTGTTTTTT
CASKTWTSGASNTGELFF